This T cell receptor beta chain was obtained from a study of blood T cells in healthy people across ages. Looked up from germline, CDR1 is MNHEY and CDR2 is SMNVEV (reference sequence). The CDR3 totals 15 residues. Between the trimmed V and J ends, which lost 5 bases and 8 bases, there was a span of 19 bases. A sample-barcoded 5' primer and a J-beta primer mix were used in a second PCR of about 6 to 12 cycles. Each TCR beta cDNA got a 12-nucleotide random molecular identifier. TCRdb analysed the 5' RACE reads with MiXCR anew, one entry per CDR3 protein. The table shows about 800,000 distinct CDR3 sequences, with approximately 25% occurring only once. This clonotype was counted between two and nine times. The sample was also linked to a second study, of T cells of mothers and their children. That study reports: With unrelated pairs as the comparison, related mother-child pairs had a slightly higher overlap that was not significant.

The receptor was isolated from a boy younger than 18 in good health. Sequencing input: blood. The chain links TRBV27 to TRBJ2-1; D not certain. CDR3 loop: CASSPLMVGRDEQFF. CDR3 DNA: TGTGCCAGCAGTCCACTAATGGTGGGAAGGGATGAGCAGTTCTTC.